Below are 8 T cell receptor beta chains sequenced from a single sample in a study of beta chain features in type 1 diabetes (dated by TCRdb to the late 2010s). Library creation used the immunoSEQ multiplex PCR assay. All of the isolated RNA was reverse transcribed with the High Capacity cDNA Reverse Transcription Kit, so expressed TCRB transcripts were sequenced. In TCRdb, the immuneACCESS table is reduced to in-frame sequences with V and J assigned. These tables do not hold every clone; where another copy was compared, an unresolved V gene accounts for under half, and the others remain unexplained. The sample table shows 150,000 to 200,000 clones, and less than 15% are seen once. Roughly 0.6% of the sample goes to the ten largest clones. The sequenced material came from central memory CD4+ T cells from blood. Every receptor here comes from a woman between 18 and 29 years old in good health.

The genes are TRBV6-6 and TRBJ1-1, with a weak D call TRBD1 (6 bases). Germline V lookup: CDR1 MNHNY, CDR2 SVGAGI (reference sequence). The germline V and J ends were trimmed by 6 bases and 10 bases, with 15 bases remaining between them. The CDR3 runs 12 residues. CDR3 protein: CASRNRDIGAFF. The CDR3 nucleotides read TGTGCCAGCAGAAACCGGGACATAGGAGCTTTCTTT.

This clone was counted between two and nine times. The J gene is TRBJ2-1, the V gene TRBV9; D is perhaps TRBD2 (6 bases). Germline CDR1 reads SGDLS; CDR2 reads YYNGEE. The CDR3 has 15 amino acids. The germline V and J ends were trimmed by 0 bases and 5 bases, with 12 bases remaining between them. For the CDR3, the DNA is TGTGCCAGCAGCGTAGGTGGGACTCCAAACAATGAGCAGTTCTTC. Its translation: CASSVGGTPNNEQFF.

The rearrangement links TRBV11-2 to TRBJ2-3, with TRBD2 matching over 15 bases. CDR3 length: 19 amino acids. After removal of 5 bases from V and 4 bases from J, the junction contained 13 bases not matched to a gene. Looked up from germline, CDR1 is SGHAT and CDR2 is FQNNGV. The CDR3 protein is CASSPWTSGRASVPDTQYF. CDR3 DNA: TGTGCCAGCAGCCCATGGACTAGCGGGAGGGCCTCTGTCCCAGATACGCAGTATTTT.

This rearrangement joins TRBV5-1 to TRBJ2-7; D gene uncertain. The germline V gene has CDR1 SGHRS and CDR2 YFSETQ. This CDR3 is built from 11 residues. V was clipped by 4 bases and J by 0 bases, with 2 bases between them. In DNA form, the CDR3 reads TGCGCCAGCAGCCACTCCTACGAGCAGTACTTC. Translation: CASSHSYEQYF. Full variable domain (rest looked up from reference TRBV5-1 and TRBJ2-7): KAGVTQTPRYLIKTRGQQVTLSCSPISGHRSVSWYQQTPGQGLQFLFEYFSETQRNKGNFPGRFSGRQFSNSRSEMNVSTLELGDSALYLCASSHSYEQYFGPGTRLTVT.

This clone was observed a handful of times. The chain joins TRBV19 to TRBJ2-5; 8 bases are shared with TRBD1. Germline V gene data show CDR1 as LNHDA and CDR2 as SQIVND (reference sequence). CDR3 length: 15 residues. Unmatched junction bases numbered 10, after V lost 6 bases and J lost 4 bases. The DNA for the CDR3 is TGTGCCAGTAGGAATCCGGGACAGGTAGGAGAGACCCAGTACTTC. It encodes CASRNPGQVGETQYF.

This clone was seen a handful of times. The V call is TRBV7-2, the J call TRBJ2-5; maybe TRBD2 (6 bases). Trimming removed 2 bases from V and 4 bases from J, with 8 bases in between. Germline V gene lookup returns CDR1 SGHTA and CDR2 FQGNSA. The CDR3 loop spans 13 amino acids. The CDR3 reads CASSLSGVETQYF. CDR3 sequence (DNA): TGTGCCAGCAGCTTATCGGGGGTAGAGACCCAGTACTTC.

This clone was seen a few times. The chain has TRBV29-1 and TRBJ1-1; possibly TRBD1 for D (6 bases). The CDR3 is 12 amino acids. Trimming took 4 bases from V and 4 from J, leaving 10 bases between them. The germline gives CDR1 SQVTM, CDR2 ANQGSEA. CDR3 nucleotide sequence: TGCAGCGTTGCAGGGGCGAGCACTGAAGCTTTCTTT. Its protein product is CSVAGASTEAFF.

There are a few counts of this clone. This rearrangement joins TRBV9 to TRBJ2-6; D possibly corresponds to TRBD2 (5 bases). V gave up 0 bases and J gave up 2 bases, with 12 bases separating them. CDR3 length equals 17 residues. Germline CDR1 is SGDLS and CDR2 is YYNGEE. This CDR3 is CASSVGTRATGANVLTF. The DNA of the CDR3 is TGTGCCAGCAGCGTAGGGACTCGGGCCACTGGGGCCAACGTCCTGACTTTC. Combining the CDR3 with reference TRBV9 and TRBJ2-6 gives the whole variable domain DSGVTQTPKHLITATGQRVTLRCSPRSGDLSVYWYQQSLDQGLQFLIQYYNGEERAKGNILERFSAQQFPDLHSELNLSSLELGDSALYFCASSVGTRATGANVLTFGAGSRLTVL.